This T cell receptor (beta chain) originates from a study of molecular identifiers for immune sequencing clone quantification. Previously described methods and listed TCR primers produced bulk TCR libraries. TCRdb called the PCR reads again in MiXCR, with one record for every CDR3 protein. The sample yields approximately 54,000 distinct CDR3 sequences, almost 25% seen once. Ten or more counts support this clonotype. The V gene end was trimmed by 5 bases and the J gene end by 3 bases; junction bases not matched to a gene: 24. The germline V gene encodes CDR1 SGHTA and CDR2 FQGNSA. The CDR3 sequence is 20 residues long. Sorted naive CD8 T cells were those defined as CD8+CD4-CCR7+CD45RA+.

The source material was naive CD8+ T cells from blood, with Jurkat cell RNA spiked in. Subset reported: FACS-sorted CD8+CD4-CCR7+CD45RA+ naive T cells. V and J are TRBV7-2 and TRBJ2-5, with 7 positions matching TRBD1. This TCR was recovered from a human donor in good health. Some libraries in this study had Jurkat cell RNA spiked in. CDR3 in amino acids: CASSLPYPPVWGQQEETQYF. The CDR3 nucleotides are TGTGCCAGCAGCCTCCCGTATCCCCCCGTATGGGGACAGCAGGAAGAGACCCAGTACTTC. Supplemented by reference TRBV7-2 and TRBJ2-5, the full variable domain reads GAGVSQSPSNKVTEKGKDVELRCDPISGHTALYWYRQSLGQGLEFLIYFQGNSAPDKSGLPSDRFSAERTGGSVSTLTIQRTQQEDSAVYLCASSLPYPPVWGQQEETQYFGPGTRLLVL.